This is a list of T cell receptor beta chains from one sample in a study of T-cell memory formation after mild COVID-19. TCRdb reprocessed the 5' RACE reads via MiXCR and lists one record per CDR3 protein. The table includes hundreds of thousands of distinct CDR3 sequences, 15% to 20% detected once. Source material: PBMCs or a T cell subset sorted from them (not recorded which). All receptors derive from a man aged 18 to 35 who had mild COVID-19 (a few samples of this study predate the infection). Cell type and time point are not known. Both conserved end residues are part of each CDR3. Fields, in order: clone size, J gene, V gene, D gene, CDR3 protein, CDR3 DNA. A D gene is named only where the DNA matches it firmly. For some rows the clone size is stated as once, few or many, or as a class when expanded; others skip it.

few,TRBJ1-5,TRBV19,.,CASSMGQRNQPQHF,TGTGCCAGTAGTATGGGCCAGAGAAATCAGCCCCAGCATTTT
.,TRBJ2-5,TRBV4-3,.,CASSQDISQGGETQYF,TGCGCCAGCAGCCAAGATATCTCTCAGGGGGGGGAGACCCAGTACTTC
.,TRBJ1-4,TRBV5-1,.,CASNKGTATNEKLFF,TGCGCCAGCAATAAGGGGACCGCAACTAATGAAAAACTGTTTTTT
few,TRBJ2-7,TRBV20-1,.,CSARPHYEQYF,TGCAGTGCTAGACCTCACTACGAGCAGTACTTC
few,TRBJ2-5,TRBV29-1,.,CSVEVGSGGAGTQYF,TGCAGCGTTGAAGTAGGGTCTGGAGGGGCCGGGACCCAGTACTTC
once,TRBJ1-5,TRBV7-2,.,CASSLSQGGTQHF,TGTGCCAGCAGCTTAAGTCAGGGAGGGACCCAGCATTTT
.,TRBJ2-7,TRBV30,.,CAWSAAGYEQYF,TGTGCCTGGAGTGCTGCGGGATACGAGCAGTACTTC
.,TRBJ2-3,TRBV5-6,.,CASSLEEGLGSDTQYF,TGTGCCAGCAGCTTGGAGGAGGGACTGGGGTCAGATACGCAGTATTTT
.,TRBJ1-1,TRBV7-3,TRBD1,CASSLNPGGFTEAFF,TGTGCCAGCAGCTTAAATCCAGGGGGGTTCACTGAAGCTTTCTTT
.,TRBJ1-1,TRBV6-2/TRBV6-3,TRBD1,CASSHPKGQGRTEAFF,TGTGCCAGCAGTCATCCGAAGGGACAGGGGAGGACTGAAGCTTTCTTT